Here is one TCR beta chain with its context. The data are from a study of blood T cell repertoires in COVID-19. Turning to the study itself: From T cells, B-cell-depleted T cells, or PBMCs came the material, which was cDNA or gDNA.

Per the original methods: Amplification of reference gene primers provided the estimated nucleated cell counts. Clones were sequenced by immunoSEQ multiplex PCR, and TCRdb holds only the in-frame ones, with some missing. V and J calls and clone size are copied from that table; D and trimming were computed from the DNA. This sample yields approximately 130,000 clones, of which almost 70% are seen a single time; approximately 2.3% belongs to the top ten. V trimming: 4 bases; J trimming: 3 bases; junction bases outside the gene matches: 6. From germline, CDR1 is SGHRS and CDR2 YFSETQ. The CDR3 is 15 amino acids.

The sequencing input was peripheral blood. This sequence originates from a woman aged 70-85 years with acute or convalescent COVID-19. This sequence joins TRBV5-1 and TRBJ2-2; 7 nucleotides match TRBD1. The CDR3 is CASSRNRGYTGELFF. In DNA form, the CDR3 reads TGCGCCAGCAGCCGGAACAGGGGTTACACCGGGGAGCTGTTTTTT.